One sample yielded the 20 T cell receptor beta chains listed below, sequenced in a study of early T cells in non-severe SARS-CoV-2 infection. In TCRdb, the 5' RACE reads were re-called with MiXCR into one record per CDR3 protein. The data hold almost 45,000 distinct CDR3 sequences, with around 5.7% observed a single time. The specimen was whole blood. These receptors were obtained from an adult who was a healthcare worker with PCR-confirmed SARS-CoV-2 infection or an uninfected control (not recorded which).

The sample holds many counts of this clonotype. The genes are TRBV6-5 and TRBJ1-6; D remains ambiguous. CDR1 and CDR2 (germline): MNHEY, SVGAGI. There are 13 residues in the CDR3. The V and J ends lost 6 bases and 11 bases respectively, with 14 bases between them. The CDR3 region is CASSPRGRPPLHF. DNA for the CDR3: TGTGCCAGCAGCCCCCGCGGGCGTCCACCCCTCCACTTT.

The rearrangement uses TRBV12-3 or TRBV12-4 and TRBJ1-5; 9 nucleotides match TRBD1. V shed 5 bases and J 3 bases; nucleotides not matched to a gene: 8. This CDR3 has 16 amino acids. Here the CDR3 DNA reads TGTGCCAGCAGTCCACCGGGACAGGGCCCCAATCAGCCCCAGCATTTT. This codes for CASSPPGQGPNQPQHF.

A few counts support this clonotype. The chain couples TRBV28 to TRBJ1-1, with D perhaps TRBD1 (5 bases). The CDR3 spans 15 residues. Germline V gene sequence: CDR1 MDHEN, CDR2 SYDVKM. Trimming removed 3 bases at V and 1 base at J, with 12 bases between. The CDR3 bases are TGTGCCAGCAGTTTGGGGCTGGTCAAGAACACTGAAGCTTTCTTT. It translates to CASSLGLVKNTEAFF. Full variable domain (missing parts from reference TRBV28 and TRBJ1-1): DVKVTQSSRYLVKRTGEKVFLECVQDMDHENMFWYRQDPGLGLRLIYFSYDVKMKEKGDIPEGYSVSREKKERFSLILESASTNQTSMYLCASSLGLVKNTEAFFGQGTRLTVV.

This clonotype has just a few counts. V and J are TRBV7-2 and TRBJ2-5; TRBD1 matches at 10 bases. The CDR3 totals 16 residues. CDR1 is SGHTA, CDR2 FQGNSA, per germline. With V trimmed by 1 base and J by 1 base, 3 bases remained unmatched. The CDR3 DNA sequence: TGTGCCAGCAGCTTAGGATGGACAGGGGGCCAAGAGACCCAGTACTTC. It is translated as CASSLGWTGGQETQYF.

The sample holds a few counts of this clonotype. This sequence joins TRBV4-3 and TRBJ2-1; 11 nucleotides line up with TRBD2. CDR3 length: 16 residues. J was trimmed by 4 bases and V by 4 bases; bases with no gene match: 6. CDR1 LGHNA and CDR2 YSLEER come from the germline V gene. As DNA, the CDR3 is TGCGCCAGCAGCCCAACTAGCGGGGGAGAATACAATGAGCAGTTCTTC. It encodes CASSPTSGGEYNEQFF.

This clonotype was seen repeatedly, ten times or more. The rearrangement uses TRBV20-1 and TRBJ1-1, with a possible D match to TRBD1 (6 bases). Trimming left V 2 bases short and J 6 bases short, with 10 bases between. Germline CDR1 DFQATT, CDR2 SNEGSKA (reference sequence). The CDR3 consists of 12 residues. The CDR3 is CSARLQGAEAFF. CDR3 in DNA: TGCAGTGCTAGATTACAGGGAGCTGAAGCTTTCTTT.

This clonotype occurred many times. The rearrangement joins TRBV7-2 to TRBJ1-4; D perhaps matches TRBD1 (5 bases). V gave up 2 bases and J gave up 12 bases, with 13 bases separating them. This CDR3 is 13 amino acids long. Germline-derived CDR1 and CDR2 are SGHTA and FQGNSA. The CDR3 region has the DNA TGTGCCAGCAGCTTAAGGGAAACGGGACAACTGTTTTTT. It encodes CASSLRETGQLFF.

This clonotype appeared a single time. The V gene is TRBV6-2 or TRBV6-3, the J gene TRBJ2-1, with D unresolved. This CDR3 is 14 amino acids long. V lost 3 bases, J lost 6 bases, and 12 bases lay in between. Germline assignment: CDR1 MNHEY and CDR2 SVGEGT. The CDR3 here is CASSYLQPLNEQFF. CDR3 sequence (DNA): TGTGCCAGCAGTTATCTGCAACCCCTCAATGAGCAGTTCTTC.

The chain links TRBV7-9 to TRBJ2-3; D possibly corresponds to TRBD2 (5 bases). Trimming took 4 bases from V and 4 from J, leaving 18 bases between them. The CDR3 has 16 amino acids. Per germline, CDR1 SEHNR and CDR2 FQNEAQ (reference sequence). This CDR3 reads CASSSRRRSGPDTQYF. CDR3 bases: TGTGCCAGCAGCTCCCGACGCCGCAGCGGCCCAGATACGCAGTATTTT.

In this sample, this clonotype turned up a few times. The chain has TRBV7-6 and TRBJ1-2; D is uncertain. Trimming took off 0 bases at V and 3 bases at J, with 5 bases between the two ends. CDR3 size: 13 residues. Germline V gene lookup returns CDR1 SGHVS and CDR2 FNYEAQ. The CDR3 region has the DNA TGTGCCAGCAGCTTAGCCCAGGACTATGGCTACACCTTC. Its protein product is CASSLAQDYGYTF. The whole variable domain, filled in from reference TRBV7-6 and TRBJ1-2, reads GAGVSQSPRYKVTKRGQDVALRCDPISGHVSLYWYRQALGQGPEFLTYFNYEAQQDKSGLPNDRFSAERPEGSISTLTIQRTEQRDSAMYRCASSLAQDYGYTFGSGTRLTVV.

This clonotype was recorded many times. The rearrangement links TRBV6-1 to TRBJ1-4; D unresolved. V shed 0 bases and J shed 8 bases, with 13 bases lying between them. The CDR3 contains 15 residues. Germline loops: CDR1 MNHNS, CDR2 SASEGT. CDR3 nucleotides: TGTGCCAGCAGTGAAGCGACGGGTGGCTTGGAAAAACTGTTTTTT. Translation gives CASSEATGGLEKLFF.

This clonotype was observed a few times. The CDR3 spells CSAEPSGQETQYF. CDR3 DNA sequence: TGCAGTGCAGAACCTAGCGGACAAGAGACCCAGTACTTC. The gene calls are TRBV20-1 and TRBJ2-5; TRBD2 aligns across 7 bases. The CDR3 has 13 residues. CDR1 and CDR2 (germline): DFQATT, SNEGSKA (reference sequence). V shed 6 bases and J 2 bases; nucleotides not matched to a gene: 6.

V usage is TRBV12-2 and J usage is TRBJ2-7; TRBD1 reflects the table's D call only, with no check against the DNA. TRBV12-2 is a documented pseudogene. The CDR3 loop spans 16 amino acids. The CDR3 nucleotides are TGTGCAAGTCGCTTAAGGTCGGCCAGGGGTAACTACGAGCAGTACTTC. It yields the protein CASRLRSARGNYEQYF.

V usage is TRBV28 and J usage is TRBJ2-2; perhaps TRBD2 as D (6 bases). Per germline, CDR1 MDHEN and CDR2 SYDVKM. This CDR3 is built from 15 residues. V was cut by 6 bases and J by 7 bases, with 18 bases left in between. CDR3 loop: CASRANWGVGGELFF. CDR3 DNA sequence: TGTGCCAGCAGAGCCAATTGGGGGGTTGGCGGGGAGCTGTTTTTT.

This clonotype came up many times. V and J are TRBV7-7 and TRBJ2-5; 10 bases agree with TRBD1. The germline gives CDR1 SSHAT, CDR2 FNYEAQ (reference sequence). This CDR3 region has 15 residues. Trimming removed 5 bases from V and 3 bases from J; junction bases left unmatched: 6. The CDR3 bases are TGTGCCAGCAGCCCCGGGACAGGGGTTGAAGAGACCCAGTACTTC. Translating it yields CASSPGTGVEETQYF.

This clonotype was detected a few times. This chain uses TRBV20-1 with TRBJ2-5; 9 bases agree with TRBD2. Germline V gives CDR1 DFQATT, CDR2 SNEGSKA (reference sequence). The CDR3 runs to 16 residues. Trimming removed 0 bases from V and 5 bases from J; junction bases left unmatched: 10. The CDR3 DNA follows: TGCAGTGCTAGAGATAATCTAGCGGGAACCACCGAGACCCAGTACTTC. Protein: CSARDNLAGTTETQYF.

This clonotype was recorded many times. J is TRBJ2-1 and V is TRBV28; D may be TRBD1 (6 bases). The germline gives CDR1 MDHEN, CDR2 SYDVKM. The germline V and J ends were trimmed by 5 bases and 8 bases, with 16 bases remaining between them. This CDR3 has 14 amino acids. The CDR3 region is CASSRSRGSDEQFF. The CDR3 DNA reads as TGTGCCAGCAGTCGATCCAGGGGCTCGGATGAGCAGTTCTTC.

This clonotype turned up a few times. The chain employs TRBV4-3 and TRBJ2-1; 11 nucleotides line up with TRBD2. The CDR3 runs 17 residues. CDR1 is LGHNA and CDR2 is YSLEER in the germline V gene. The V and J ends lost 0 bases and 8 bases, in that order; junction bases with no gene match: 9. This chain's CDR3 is CASSQEATSGVFDEQFF. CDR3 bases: TGCGCCAGCAGCCAAGAAGCGACTAGCGGGGTGTTTGATGAGCAGTTCTTC.

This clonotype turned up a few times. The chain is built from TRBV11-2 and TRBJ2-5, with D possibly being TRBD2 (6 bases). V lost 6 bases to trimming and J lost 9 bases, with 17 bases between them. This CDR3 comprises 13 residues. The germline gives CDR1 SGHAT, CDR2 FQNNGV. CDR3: CASSSGTTGAQYF. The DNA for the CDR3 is TGTGCCAGCAGTTCCGGCACCACGGGGGCCCAGTACTTC.

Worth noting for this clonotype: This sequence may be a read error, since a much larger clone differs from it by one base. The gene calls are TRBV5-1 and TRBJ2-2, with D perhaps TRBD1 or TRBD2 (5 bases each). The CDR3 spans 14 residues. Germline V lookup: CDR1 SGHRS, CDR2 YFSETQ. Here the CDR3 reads CASNPEGNTRELFF. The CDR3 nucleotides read TGCGCCAGCAACCCCGAGGGGAACACCCGGGAGCTGTTTTTT.